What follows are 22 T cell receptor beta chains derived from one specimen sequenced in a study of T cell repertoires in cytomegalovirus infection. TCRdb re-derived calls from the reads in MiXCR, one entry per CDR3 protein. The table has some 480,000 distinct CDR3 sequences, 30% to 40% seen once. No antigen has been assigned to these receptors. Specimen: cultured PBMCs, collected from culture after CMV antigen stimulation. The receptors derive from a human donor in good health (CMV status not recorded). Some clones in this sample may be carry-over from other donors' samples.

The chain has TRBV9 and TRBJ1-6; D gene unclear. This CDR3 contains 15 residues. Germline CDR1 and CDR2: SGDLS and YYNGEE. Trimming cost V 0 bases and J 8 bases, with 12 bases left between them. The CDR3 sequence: CASSVGAGRHSPLHF. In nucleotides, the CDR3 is TGTGCCAGCAGCGTAGGGGCCGGGAGGCATTCACCCCTCCACTTT.

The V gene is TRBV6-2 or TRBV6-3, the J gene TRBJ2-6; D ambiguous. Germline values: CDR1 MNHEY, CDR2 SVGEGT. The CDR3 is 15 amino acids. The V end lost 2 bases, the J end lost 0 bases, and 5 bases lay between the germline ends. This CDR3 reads CASSYGVSGANVLTF. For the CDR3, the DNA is TGTGCCAGCAGTTACGGGGTCTCTGGGGCCAACGTCCTGACTTTC.

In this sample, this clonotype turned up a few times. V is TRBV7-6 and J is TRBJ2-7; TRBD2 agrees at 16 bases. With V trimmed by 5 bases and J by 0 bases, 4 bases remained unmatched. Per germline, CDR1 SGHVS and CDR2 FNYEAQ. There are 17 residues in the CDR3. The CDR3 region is CASSPGTSGRASYEQYF. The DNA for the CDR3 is TGTGCCAGCAGCCCCGGGACTAGCGGGAGGGCCTCCTACGAGCAGTACTTC.

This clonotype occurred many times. Here the CDR3 reads CASSLQGAMLGETQYF. DNA of the CDR3: TGTGCCAGCAGCTTACAGGGGGCTATGTTAGGGGAGACCCAGTACTTC. The chain couples TRBV7-2 to TRBJ2-5; 8 bases line up with TRBD1. The trim removed 2 bases at V and 5 bases at J, leaving 10 bases unmatched. The CDR3 runs to 16 residues. The germline gives CDR1 SGHTA, CDR2 FQGNSA.

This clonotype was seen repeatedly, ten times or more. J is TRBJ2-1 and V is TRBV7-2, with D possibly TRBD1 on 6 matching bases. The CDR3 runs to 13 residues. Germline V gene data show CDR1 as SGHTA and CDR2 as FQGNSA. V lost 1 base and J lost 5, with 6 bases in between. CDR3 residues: CASSLDRDNEQFF. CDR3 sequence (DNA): TGTGCCAGCAGCTTAGACAGGGACAATGAGCAGTTCTTC.

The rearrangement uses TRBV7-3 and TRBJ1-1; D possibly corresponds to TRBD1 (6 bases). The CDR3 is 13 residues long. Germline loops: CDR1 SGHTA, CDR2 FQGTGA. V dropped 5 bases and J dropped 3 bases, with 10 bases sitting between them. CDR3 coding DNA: TGTGCCAGCAGCACACAGGGCCACACTGAAGCTTTCTTT. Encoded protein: CASSTQGHTEAFF.

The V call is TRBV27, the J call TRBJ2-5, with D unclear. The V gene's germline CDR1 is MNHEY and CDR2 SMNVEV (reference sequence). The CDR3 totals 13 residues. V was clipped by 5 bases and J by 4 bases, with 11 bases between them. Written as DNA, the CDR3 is TGTGCCAGCAGTGGGCTCTCTGGAGAGACCCAGTACTTC. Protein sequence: CASSGLSGETQYF.

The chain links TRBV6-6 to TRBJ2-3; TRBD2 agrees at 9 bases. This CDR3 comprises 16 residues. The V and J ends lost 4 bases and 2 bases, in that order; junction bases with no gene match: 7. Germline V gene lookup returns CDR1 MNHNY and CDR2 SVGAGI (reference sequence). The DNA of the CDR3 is TGTGCCAGCAGTTTTTTCGGACTAGCGAACACAGATACGCAGTATTTT. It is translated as CASSFFGLANTDTQYF.

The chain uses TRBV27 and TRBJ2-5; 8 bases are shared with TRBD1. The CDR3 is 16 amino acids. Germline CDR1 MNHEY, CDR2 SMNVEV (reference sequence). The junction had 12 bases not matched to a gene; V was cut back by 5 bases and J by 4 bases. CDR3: CASSLTAGGHRETQYF. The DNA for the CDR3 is TGTGCCAGCAGTCTTACGGCAGGGGGCCATCGAGAGACCCAGTACTTC.

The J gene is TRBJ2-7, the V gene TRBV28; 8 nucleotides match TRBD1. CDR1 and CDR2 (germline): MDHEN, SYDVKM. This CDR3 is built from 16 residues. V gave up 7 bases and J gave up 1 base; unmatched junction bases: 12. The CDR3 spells CASIQSGTGWSYEQYF. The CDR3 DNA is TGTGCCAGCATCCAAAGTGGGACAGGCTGGTCCTACGAGCAGTACTTC.

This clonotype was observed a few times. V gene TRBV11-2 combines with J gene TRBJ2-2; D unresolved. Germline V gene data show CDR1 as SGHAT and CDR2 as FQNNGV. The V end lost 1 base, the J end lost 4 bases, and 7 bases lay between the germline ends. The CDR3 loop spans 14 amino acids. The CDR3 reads CASSLGHRTGELFF. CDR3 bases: TGTGCCAGCAGCTTAGGGCACCGCACCGGGGAGCTGTTTTTT.

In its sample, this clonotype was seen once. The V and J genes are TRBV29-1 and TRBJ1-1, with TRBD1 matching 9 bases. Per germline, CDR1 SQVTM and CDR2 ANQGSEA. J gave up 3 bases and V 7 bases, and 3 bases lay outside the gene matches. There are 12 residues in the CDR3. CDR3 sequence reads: CSARTGDTEAFF. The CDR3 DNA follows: TGCAGCGCTAGGACAGGGGACACTGAAGCTTTCTTT.

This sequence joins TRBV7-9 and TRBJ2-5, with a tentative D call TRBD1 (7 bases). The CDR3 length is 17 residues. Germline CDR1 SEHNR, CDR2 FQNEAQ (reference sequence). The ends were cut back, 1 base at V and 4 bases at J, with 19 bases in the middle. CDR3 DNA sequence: TGTGCCAGCAGCTTAGGAGGGGGGACAGACTTAGGAGAGACCCAGTACTTC. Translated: CASSLGGGTDLGETQYF.

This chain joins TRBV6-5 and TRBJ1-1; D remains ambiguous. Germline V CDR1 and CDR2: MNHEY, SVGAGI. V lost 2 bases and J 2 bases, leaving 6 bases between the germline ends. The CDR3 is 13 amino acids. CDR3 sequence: CASSYEENTEAFF. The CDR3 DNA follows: TGTGCCAGCAGTTACGAGGAAAACACTGAAGCTTTCTTT.

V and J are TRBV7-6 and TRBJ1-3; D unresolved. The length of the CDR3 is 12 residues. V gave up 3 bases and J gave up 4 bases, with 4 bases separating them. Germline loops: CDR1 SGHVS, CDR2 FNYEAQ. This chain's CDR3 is CASSFIGNTIYF. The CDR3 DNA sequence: TGTGCCAGCAGCTTTATAGGAAACACCATATATTTT.

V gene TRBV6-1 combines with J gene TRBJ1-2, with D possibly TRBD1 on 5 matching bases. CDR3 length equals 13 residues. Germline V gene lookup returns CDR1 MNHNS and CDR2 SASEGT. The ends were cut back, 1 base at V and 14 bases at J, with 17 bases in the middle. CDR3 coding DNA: TGTGCCAGCAGTGAAGTGCGGTCGTTCGGGGGGACCTTC. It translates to CASSEVRSFGGTF.

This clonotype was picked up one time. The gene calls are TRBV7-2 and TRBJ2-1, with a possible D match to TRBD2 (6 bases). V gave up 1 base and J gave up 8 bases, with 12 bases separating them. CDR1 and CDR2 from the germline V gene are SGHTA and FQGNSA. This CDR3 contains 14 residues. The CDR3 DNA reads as TGTGCCAGCAGCTTAGTGACGGGAGTATATGAGCAGTTCTTC. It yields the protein CASSLVTGVYEQFF.

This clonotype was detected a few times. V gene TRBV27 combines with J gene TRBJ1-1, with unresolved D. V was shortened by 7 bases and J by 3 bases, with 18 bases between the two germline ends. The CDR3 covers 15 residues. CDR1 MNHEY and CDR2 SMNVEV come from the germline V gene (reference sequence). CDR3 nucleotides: TGTGCCAGCACGGCGATGGGGTCTCGGGACACTGAAGCTTTCTTT. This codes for CASTAMGSRDTEAFF.

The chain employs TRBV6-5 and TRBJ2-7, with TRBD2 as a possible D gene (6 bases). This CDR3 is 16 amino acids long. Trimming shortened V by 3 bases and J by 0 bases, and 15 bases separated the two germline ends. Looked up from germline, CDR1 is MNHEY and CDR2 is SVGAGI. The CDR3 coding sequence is TGTGCCAGCAGTTATCCAGCGGGTATGAGCTCCTACGAGCAGTACGTC. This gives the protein CASSYPAGMSSYEQYV.

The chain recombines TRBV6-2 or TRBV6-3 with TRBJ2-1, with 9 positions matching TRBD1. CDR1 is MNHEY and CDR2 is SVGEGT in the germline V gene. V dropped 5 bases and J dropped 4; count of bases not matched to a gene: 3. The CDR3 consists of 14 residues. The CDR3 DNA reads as TGTGCCAGCAGTAAAGACAGGGGGTACAATGAGCAGTTCTTC. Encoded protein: CASSKDRGYNEQFF.

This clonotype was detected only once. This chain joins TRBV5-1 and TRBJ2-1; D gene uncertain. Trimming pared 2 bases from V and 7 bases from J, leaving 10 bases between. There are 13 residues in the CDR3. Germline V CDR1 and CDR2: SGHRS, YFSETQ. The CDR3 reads CASSFYRVNEQFF. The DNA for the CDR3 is TGCGCCAGCAGCTTTTACAGAGTAAATGAGCAGTTCTTC.

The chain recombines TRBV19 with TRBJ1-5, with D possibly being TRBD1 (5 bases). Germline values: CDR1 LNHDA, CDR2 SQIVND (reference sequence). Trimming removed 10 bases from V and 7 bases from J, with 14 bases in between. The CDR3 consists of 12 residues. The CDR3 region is CATRDWGQPQHF. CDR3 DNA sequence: TGTGCCACTCGCGACTGGGGCCAGCCCCAGCATTTT.